This T cell receptor beta chain was observed in a study of human T cells and chemical hapten exposure. Overall study: Per-sample TCR yields varied mainly from small pooled library volume differences. Study-wide results and caveats: Since the donors had alopecia, their immune response may not be the same as that of healthy people. The formation of large CDR3 similarity clusters by expanded TCRs significantly exceeded that of controls.

This clonotype has a handful of counts. Its antigen is not known. The CDR3 extends over 16 amino acids. Trimming removed 5 bases from V and 6 bases from J; junction bases left unmatched: 14. The germline CDR1 and CDR2 sequences are MGHDK and SYGVNS. TCRdb processed the RACE reads anew with MiXCR; each CDR3 protein has one entry. The sample includes fewer than 350,000 distinct CDR3 sequences, 7.7% seen only once; the top ten take about 1.1%. Time point: pre-sensitization, week 0. Treatment here: therapeutic diphenylcyclopropenone sensitization with weekly scalp DPC. The chain joins TRBV25-1 to TRBJ1-2; 8 bases are shared with TRBD1. This sample comprised whole blood, obtained in connection with sensitization to the hapten diphenylcyclopropenone (DPC). The source of this sequence is a young man with alopecia areata. Some clones in this sample may be carry-over from other donors' samples. In DNA, the CDR3 is TGTGCCAGCAGTCCGCCGGGCAGGGGGCCCAAGGATGGCTACACCTTC. It yields the protein CASSPPGRGPKDGYTF.